The source of this T cell receptor (beta chain) is a study of early T cells in non-severe SARS-CoV-2 infection. Background on the study: Sequenced material consisted of bulk RNA (from unsorted whole blood), and chains were unpaired. Broader study findings: The study's VDJdb matching favored anti-spike CD8 responses and missed private and CD4 specificities.

This clonotype occurred many times. Its antigen is unidentified. Researchers attached unique molecular identifiers to individual cDNA molecules. TCRdb itself ran the 5' RACE reads through MiXCR, one entry per CDR3 protein. The profile shows about 48,000 distinct CDR3 sequences, 7% to 8% of them singletons. From germline, CDR1 is MNHEY and CDR2 SMNVEV (reference sequence). Trimming stripped 5 bases from V and 12 bases from J, with 16 bases between. This CDR3 has 13 residues. This chain uses TRBV27 with TRBJ1-4, with a tentative D call TRBD1 (6 bases). Material: whole blood. This receptor was identified in an adult who was a healthcare worker with PCR-confirmed SARS-CoV-2 infection or an uninfected control (not recorded which). CDR3: CASSRNRDTQLFF. DNA for the CDR3: TGTGCCAGCAGTCGAAACCGGGACACCCAACTGTTTTTT.